This T cell receptor (beta chain) was recovered during a study of vaccination and CD4 T cells after COVID-19. Background on the study: At a median approximately 99 days (range 35 to 161) after diagnosis, post-COVID samples were drawn.

Treatment defined: roughly ten-day PBMC culture with coronavirus spike peptide pools or control peptides (ViraFEST assay). Antigen-specific T cells were expanded with peptide pools by ViraFEST, and TCRs were then sequenced. V lost 7 bases, J lost 5 bases, and 21 bases stayed unmatched. Germline-derived CDR1 and CDR2 are MNHNS and SASEGT. There are 18 residues in the CDR3. Comments on this clonotype: Antigen specificity is unknown.

With the Oncomine TCR Beta short-read assay, DNA from cultured CD4+ T cells was sequenced. TCRdb itself ran the PCR reads through MiXCR, one entry per CDR3 protein. The sample has about 14,000 distinct CDR3 sequences, around half seen once. This specimen was CD4+ T cells from blood, cultured in vitro, taken before SARS-CoV-2 vaccination. The origin of this receptor is a human donor who had recovered from COVID-19. The chain combines TRBV6-1 with TRBJ1-1; 8 nucleotides align to TRBD1. CDR3 sequence: CASILTGGTGMKRTEAFF. The CDR3 DNA sequence: TGTGCCAGCATCCTAACCGGAGGGACAGGTATGAAAAGAACTGAAGCTTTCTTT.